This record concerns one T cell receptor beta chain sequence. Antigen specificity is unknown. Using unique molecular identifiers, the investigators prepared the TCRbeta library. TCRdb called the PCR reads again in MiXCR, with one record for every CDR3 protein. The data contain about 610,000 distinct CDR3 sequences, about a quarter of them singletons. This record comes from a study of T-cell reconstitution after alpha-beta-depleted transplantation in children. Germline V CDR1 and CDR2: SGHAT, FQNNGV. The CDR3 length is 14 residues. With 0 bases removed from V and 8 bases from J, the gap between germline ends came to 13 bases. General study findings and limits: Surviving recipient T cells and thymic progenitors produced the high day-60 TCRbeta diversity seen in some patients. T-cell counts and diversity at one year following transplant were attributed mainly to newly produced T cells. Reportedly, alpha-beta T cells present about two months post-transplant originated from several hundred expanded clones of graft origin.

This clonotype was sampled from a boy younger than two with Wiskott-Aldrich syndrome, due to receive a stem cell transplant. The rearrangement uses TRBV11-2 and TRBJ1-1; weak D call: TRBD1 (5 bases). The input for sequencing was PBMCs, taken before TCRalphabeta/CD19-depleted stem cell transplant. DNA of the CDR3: TGTGCCAGCAGCTTAGAGGGGGGAGTGGCAGAAGCTTTCTTT. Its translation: CASSLEGGVAEAFF.